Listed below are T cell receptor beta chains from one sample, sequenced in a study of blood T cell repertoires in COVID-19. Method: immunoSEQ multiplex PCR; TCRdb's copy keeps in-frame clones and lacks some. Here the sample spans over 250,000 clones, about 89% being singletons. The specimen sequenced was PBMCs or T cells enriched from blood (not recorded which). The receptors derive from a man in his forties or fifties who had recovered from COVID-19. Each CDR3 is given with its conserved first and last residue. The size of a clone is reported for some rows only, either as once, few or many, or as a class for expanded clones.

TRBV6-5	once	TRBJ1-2	CASIPGVNYGYTF
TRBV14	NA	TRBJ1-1	CASSPRQGGTEAFF
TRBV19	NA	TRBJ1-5	CASSIFGGQYNQPQHF
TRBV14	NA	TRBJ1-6	CASSRDRVNSPLHF
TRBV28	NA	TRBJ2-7	CASSLWQGAYEQYF
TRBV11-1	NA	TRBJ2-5	CASSFQTGGRGTQYF
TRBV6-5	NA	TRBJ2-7	CASSSISGTVYEQYF
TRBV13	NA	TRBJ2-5	CASSLLLGGWETQYF
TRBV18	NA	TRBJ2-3	CASSPQTSGSTDTQYF
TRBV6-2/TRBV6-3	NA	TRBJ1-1	CASSFGQENTEAFF
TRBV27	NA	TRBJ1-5	CASRPLGEGNQPQHF
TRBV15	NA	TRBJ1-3	CATSRTSNRRGVRGNTIYF
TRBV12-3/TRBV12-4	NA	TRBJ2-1	CASSFGTIGEQFF
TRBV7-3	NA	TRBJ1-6	CASSEGRNSPLHF
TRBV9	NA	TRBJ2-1	CASSGARGGREGYNEQFF
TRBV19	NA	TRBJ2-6	CASSTDRDRGGANVLTF
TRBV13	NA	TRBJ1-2	CASSFRTPYGYTF
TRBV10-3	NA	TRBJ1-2	CAIRIQGDYGYTF
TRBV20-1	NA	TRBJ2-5	CSASEAGETQYF
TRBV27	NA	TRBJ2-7	CASSRMGQGAGEQYF
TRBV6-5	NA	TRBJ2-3	CASRSRGASTDTQYF
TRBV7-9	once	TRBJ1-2	CASSWGEGPSSYGYTF
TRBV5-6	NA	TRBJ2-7	CASSAGPTGAYEQYF
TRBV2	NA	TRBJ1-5	CASAGQGLLSNQPQHF
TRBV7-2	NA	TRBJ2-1	CASRPMLAGRVNEQFF
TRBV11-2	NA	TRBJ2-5	CASSLVSMGLGIQETQYF
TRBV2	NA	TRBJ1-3	CASRSGLSGNTIYF
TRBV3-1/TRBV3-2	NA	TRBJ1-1	CASSQANRGEAFF
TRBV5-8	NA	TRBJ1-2	CASSHRDRFIYGYTF
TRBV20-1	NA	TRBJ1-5	CSASTGGDQPQHF
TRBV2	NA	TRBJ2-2	CASTDRVFTGELFF
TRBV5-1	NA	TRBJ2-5	CASSLGLEETQYF
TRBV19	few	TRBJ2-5	CASSIVPREGRETQYF